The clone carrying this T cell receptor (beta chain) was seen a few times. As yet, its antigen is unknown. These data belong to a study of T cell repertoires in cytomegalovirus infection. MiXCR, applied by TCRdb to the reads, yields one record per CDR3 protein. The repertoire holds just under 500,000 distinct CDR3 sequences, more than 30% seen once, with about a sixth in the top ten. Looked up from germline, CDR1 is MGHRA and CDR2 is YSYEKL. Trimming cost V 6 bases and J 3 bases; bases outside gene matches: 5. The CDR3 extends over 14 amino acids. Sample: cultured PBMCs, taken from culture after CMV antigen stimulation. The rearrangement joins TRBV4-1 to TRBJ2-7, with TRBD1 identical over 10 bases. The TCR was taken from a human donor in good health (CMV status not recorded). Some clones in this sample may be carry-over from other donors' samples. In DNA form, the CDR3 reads TGCGCCAGCAGTCGGACAGGGGGGGACTACGAGCAGTACTTC. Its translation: CASSRTGGDYEQYF.